The clone carrying this T cell receptor (beta chain) was counted only a few times. The antigen is unknown. Germline V CDR1 and CDR2: SGHAT, FQNNGV. V shed 0 bases and J shed 6 bases, with 9 bases lying between them. This CDR3 spans 13 amino acids. It was 5'RACE with constant-segment primers that produced the TCR alpha and TCR beta cDNA libraries, which carried sample barcodes and UMIs. Via MiXCR, TCRdb re-called the 5' RACE reads, giving one row per CDR3 protein. The sample shows just over 400,000 distinct CDR3 sequences, more than 20% of them seen only once. The data were obtained in a study of T-cell memory formation after mild COVID-19. Study results and caveats: Whereas later expanders leaned CD4+, clones contracting day 15 to 85 showed a balanced CD4/CD8 makeup. CM and EM subsets held most contracting CD4+ clones; EMRA held CD8+ ones.

V usage is TRBV11-2 and J usage is TRBJ2-7; no reliable D call. Sequencing was carried out using PBMCs or a T cell subset sorted from them (not recorded which). This receptor was obtained from an adult woman who had mild COVID-19 (a few samples of this study predate the infection). Cell type and time point are not known. The CDR3 DNA reads as TGTGCCAGCAGCTTAGAGCGAGGCTCCGAGCAGTACTTC. Encoded protein: CASSLERGSEQYF.